A single sample gave rise to the 7 T cell receptor beta chains below, sequenced in a study of T-cell reconstitution after alpha-beta-depleted transplantation in children. The authors prepared the TCRbeta library with unique molecular identifiers. TCRdb re-derived calls from the PCR reads in MiXCR, one entry per CDR3 protein. The table has about 900,000 distinct CDR3 sequences, about 29% seen once. Sequencing used PBMCs, mostly from graft donor cells, obtained 360 days after TCRalphabeta/CD19-depleted stem cell transplant. These TCRs come from a boy under two years old who had a stem cell transplant for SCID, so the T cells may come from the graft donor.

The chain couples TRBV10-3 to TRBJ2-2; 11 positions agree with TRBD1. This CDR3 has 17 amino acids. Germline values: CDR1 ENHRY, CDR2 SYGVKD. With 4 bases clipped from V and 0 bases from J, the junction kept 4 bases outside the gene matches. The DNA for the CDR3 is TGTGCCATCAGTGGGACAGGGGGCACAGCGAACACCGGGGAGCTGTTTTTT. Translated: CAISGTGGTANTGELFF.

J is TRBJ2-1 and V is TRBV11-2, with a possible D match to TRBD1 (5 bases). V lost 7 bases to trimming and J lost 0 bases, with 19 bases between them. The CDR3 spans 17 residues. Germline lookup yields CDR1 SGHAT and CDR2 FQNNGV. The CDR3 coding sequence is TGTGCCAGCACCTCGTGGACACACTGGAGCTCCTACAATGAGCAGTTCTTC. It is translated as CASTSWTHWSSYNEQFF.

The rearrangement joins TRBV4-3 to TRBJ2-7; either TRBD1 or TRBD2 may fit D (7 bases each). This CDR3 is built from 17 residues. CDR1 LGHNA and CDR2 YSLEER come from the germline V gene. The V and J ends lost 1 base and 3 bases respectively, with 19 bases between them. In nucleotides, the CDR3 is TGCGCCAGCAGCCAAGTATATCGACAGGGAGGGGGCTACGAGCAGTACTTC. This sequence encodes CASSQVYRQGGGYEQYF.

The V call is TRBV2, the J call TRBJ2-1; D call uncertain. From germline, CDR1 is SNHLY and CDR2 FYNNEI. V lost 7 bases to trimming and J lost 3 bases, with 13 bases between them. The CDR3 covers 14 residues. CDR3 amino acids: CASKREAFYNEQFF. The CDR3 DNA reads as TGTGCCAGCAAAAGAGAGGCATTCTACAATGAGCAGTTCTTC. Full variable domain (outside the CDR3, taken from reference TRBV2 and TRBJ2-1): EPEVTQTPSHQVTQMGQEVILRCVPISNHLYFYWYRQILGQKVEFLVSFYNNEISEKSEIFDDQFSVERPDGSNFTLKIRSTKLEDSAMYFCASKREAFYNEQFFGPGTRLTVL.

The J gene is TRBJ2-7, the V gene TRBV5-1; D not resolved. The V end was cut by 2 bases, the J end by 3 bases, with 12 bases between. The CDR3 spans 14 residues. The germline CDR1 and CDR2 sequences are SGHRS and YFSETQ. CDR3 DNA sequence: TGCGCCAGCAGCTTAGGACCTACTAACTACGAGCAGTACTTC. Translated: CASSLGPTNYEQYF.

V is TRBV6-2 or TRBV6-3 and J is TRBJ2-7, with D perhaps TRBD2 (5 bases). Germline CDR1 MNHEY, CDR2 SVGEGT. The germline V and J ends were trimmed by 0 bases and 6 bases, with 9 bases remaining between them. The CDR3 length is 13 residues. The CDR3 DNA reads TGTGCCAGCAGTTACTCGAGAGGGTTCGAGCAGTACTTC. It specifies CASSYSRGFEQYF.

This clonotype was detected ten times or more. The J gene is TRBJ2-7, the V gene TRBV28, with D uncertain. This CDR3 region has 13 residues. Germline V gives CDR1 MDHEN, CDR2 SYDVKM. V was pared by 7 bases and J by 2 bases, with 12 bases between. The CDR3 region has the DNA TGTGCCAGCACTACCGGGTTCACCTACGAGCAGTACTTC. Translated: CASTTGFTYEQYF.